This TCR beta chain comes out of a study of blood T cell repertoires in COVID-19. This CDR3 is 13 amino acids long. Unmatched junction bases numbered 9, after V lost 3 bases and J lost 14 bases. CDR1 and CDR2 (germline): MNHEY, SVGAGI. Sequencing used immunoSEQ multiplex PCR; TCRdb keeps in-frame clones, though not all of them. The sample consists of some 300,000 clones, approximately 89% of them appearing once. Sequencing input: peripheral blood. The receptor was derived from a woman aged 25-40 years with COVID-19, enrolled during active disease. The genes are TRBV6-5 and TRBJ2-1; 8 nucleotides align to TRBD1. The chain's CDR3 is CASSYAGQGVEFF. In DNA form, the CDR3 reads TGTGCCAGCAGTTATGCCGGACAGGGAGTTGAGTTCTTC.